This T cell receptor beta chain is drawn from a study of OX40 agonist ivuxolimab in advanced cancers. Assay used: immunoSEQ multiplex PCR; TCRdb lists only in-frame clones, some missing. The table records tens of thousands of clones, about nine tenths of them present only once. General study points: Expanded clones tended on average to be more numerous among CD8+ T cells than CD4+.

The CDR3 is 13 amino acids. Germline loops: CDR1 GTSNPN, CDR2 SVGIG (reference sequence). After removal of 7 bases from V and 5 bases from J, the junction contained 8 bases not matched to a gene. With regard to this clone: Its antigen remains unidentified.

The source was CD4+ or CD8+ T cells sorted from blood, collected in a trial of the OX40 agonist ivuxolimab. The receptor was isolated from an adult with an advanced solid tumor such as melanoma, head and neck, liver or kidney cancer. The V gene is TRBV30, the J gene TRBJ1-5; 7 positions match TRBD1. The CDR3 sequence is CAFGRGGDQPQHF. Here the CDR3 DNA reads TGTGCCTTCGGCAGGGGGGGCGATCAGCCCCAGCATTTT.